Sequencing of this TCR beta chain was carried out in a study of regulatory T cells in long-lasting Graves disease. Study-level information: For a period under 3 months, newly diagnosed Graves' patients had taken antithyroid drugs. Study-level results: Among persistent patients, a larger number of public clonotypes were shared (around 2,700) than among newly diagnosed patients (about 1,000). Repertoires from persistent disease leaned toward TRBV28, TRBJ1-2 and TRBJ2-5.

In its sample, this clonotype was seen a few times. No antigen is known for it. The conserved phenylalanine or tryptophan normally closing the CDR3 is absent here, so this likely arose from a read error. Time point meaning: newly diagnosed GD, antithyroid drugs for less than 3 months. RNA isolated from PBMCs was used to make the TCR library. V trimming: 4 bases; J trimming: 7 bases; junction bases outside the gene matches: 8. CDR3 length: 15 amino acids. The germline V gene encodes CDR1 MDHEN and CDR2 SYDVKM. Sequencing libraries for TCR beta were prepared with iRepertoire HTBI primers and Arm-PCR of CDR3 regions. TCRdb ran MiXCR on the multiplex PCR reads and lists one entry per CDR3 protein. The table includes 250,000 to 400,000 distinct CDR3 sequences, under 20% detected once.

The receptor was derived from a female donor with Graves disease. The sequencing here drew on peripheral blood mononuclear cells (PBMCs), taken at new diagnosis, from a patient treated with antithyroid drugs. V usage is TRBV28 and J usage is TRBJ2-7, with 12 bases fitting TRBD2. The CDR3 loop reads CASSSLAGGSSEQYL. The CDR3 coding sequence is TGTGCCAGCAGTTCTCTAGCGGGAGGGTCTTCAGAGCAGTACCTC.